Reported below is one T cell receptor beta chain. A single record per CDR3 protein comes from TCRdb applying MiXCR to the RT-PCR reads. The table has more than 55,000 distinct CDR3 sequences, less than 15% seen once. This sample is part of a study of patients and donors after allogeneic stem cell transplantation. Trimming removed 4 bases from V and 4 bases from J, with 15 bases in between. This CDR3 has 14 residues. Germline V gene sequence: CDR1 SGHDT, CDR2 YYEEEE. The TCR comes from a human donor who was either an allogeneic HSCT recipient or a stem cell or donor lymphocyte infusion donor (not recorded which). It is not recorded whose cells these are; they may come from a transplant donor. The sequenced sample consisted of blood, either unsorted or a sorted T cell fraction (not recorded which). The genes are TRBV5-6 and TRBJ2-7, with D perhaps given as TRBD1 or TRBD2 (5 bases each). CDR3 in amino acids: CASSLGLGPYEQYF. The CDR3 bases are TGTGCCAGCAGCCTCGGACTGGGGCCTTACGAGCAGTACTTC.